This T cell receptor beta chain was captured in a study of cytomegalovirus exposure and HLA in healthy donors. Study conclusions and caveats: Among CMV-associated TCR beta chains, most appeared HLA-restricted in a later analysis. Later analysis identified a missense DCLRE1C variant that was linked to TCR beta V- and J-gene trimming.

Donors showed nominal health when sampled, although they likely had unrecorded immune exposures. Remarks on this clone: The antigen remains undetermined.

Germline CDR1 reads LNHNV; CDR2 reads YYDKDF (reference sequence). Trimming removed 1 base from V and 10 bases from J, with 13 bases in between. The CDR3 has 13 residues. With 60 Vbeta and 13 Jbeta primers, the PCR was carried out. The assay was immunoSEQ multiplex PCR, and TCRdb's table has in-frame clones only and misses some. The sample lists 100,000 to 150,000 clones, about 81% occurring once. The chain couples TRBV15 to TRBJ1-1; no firm D call. Sequenced: PBMCs. This sequence was found in a woman between 45 and 65 years old in good health and CMV-seropositive. CDR3 amino acids: CATSRGPYGGAFF. The CDR3 nucleotides read TGTGCCACCAGCAGAGGACCCTACGGCGGAGCTTTCTTT. Filled out from reference TRBV15 and TRBJ1-1, the complete variable domain reads DAMVIQNPRYQVTQFGKPVTLSCSQTLNHNVMYWYQQKSSQAPKLLFHYYDKDFNNEADTPDNFQSRRPNTSFCFLDIRSPGLGDTAMYLCATSRGPYGGAFFGQGTRLTVV.